A single sample gave rise to the 30 T cell receptor beta chains below, sequenced in a study of cytomegalovirus exposure and HLA in healthy donors. With 60 Vbeta and 13 Jbeta primers, the PCR was carried out. Only in-frame clones appear in the TCRdb table, and some are missing; sequencing was by immunoSEQ multiplex PCR. The sample consists of under 150,000 clones, roughly 85% of them appearing once. What was sequenced was PBMCs. The receptor set was obtained from a woman under 40 in good health and CMV-seronegative.

The chain joins TRBV5-1 to TRBJ2-7, with D unclear. The CDR3 runs 15 residues. Trimming pared 6 bases from V and 7 bases from J, leaving 23 bases between. Germline CDR1 SGHRS, CDR2 YFSETQ. The CDR3 spells CASTPAGTYPREQYF. In nucleotides, the CDR3 is TGCGCCAGCACCCCTGCAGGAACCTACCCTCGAGAGCAGTACTTC.

The table lists this clone with a few counts. The chain uses TRBV9 and TRBJ1-1; maybe TRBD1 (5 bases). The CDR3 is 14 residues long. CDR1 is SGDLS, CDR2 YYNGEE, per germline. V was cut by 0 bases and J by 3 bases, with 9 bases left in between. CDR3 in DNA: TGTGCCAGCAGCGTAGGGGGCCCCCACACTGAAGCTTTCTTT. It specifies CASSVGGPHTEAFF.

This chain uses TRBV11-2 with TRBJ2-7; D remains unclear. The germline CDR1 and CDR2 sequences are SGHAT and FQNNGV. V dropped 4 bases and J dropped 1 base, with 2 bases sitting between them. The CDR3 sequence is 11 residues long. The chain's CDR3 is CASSSSYEQYF. In nucleotides, the CDR3 is TGTGCCAGCAGCTCTTCCTACGAGCAGTACTTC.

The genes are TRBV28 and TRBJ1-2; D is unclear. This CDR3 spans 14 amino acids. The germline gives CDR1 MDHEN, CDR2 SYDVKM. V was trimmed by 3 bases and J by 10 bases, leaving 18 bases between them. CDR3 sequence reads: CASSFSRTGGYYTF. The DNA of the CDR3 is TGTGCCAGCAGTTTTTCCCGGACCGGAGGCTACTACACCTTC.

Notes on this clone: Other DNA sequences within the sample encode an identical CDR3. This sequence joins TRBV29-1 and TRBJ2-7; TRBD1 agrees at 7 bases. The CDR3 extends over 14 amino acids. Trimming at V came to 6 bases and at J to 1 base, leaving 9 bases not matched to a gene. Germline CDR1 and CDR2: SQVTM and ANQGSEA. The chain's CDR3 is CSVVSGTVSYEQYF. The CDR3 DNA follows: TGCAGCGTGGTCTCCGGGACAGTATCCTACGAGCAGTACTTC.

The CDR3 DNA reads TGTGCCACTGCACAGGGTTCCCCCTATGGCTACACCTTC. Translating it yields CATAQGSPYGYTF. V gene TRBV15 combines with J gene TRBJ1-2, with D possibly TRBD1 on 6 matching bases. V dropped 9 bases and J dropped 4 bases, with 15 bases sitting between them. CDR3 length: 13 residues. CDR1 LNHNV and CDR2 YYDKDF come from the germline V gene (reference sequence).

V is TRBV7-2 and J is TRBJ1-2, with 9 positions matching TRBD1. The CDR3 extends over 16 amino acids. V gave up 4 bases and J gave up 4 bases; unmatched junction bases: 10. Germline CDR1 SGHTA, CDR2 FQGNSA. The CDR3 sequence is CASSSPTGGFGYGYTF. DNA for the CDR3: TGTGCCAGCAGCTCGCCTACAGGGGGCTTTGGCTATGGCTACACCTTC.

This clone appeared a single time. V and J are TRBV19 and TRBJ1-2, with TRBD1 identical over 11 bases. Germline V lookup: CDR1 LNHDA, CDR2 SQIVND (reference sequence). The CDR3 contains 15 residues. Germline trimming cut 2 bases from V and 4 bases from J; bases unmatched to any gene: 3. The CDR3 nucleotides read TGTGCCAGTAGTATATCCGGGACAGGGGGCTATGGCTACACCTTC. Protein sequence: CASSISGTGGYGYTF.

V gene TRBV5-1 combines with J gene TRBJ1-2; the match to TRBD1 covers 8 bases. Losses at the gene ends were 0 bases for V and 4 bases for J; bases not matched to a gene: 5. The length of the CDR3 is 15 residues. The germline CDR1 and CDR2 sequences are SGHRS and YFSETQ. The CDR3 sequence is CASSLETGGTYGYTF. CDR3 in DNA: TGCGCCAGCAGCTTGGAAACAGGGGGTACCTATGGCTACACCTTC.

The J gene is TRBJ2-5, the V gene TRBV7-9; a possible D gene is TRBD1 (5 bases). CDR1 SEHNR and CDR2 FQNEAQ come from the germline V gene (reference sequence). V lost 3 bases and J lost 4, with 9 bases in between. The CDR3 is 13 amino acids. The CDR3, as DNA: TGTGCCAGCAGCTTGGGGCGTGGAGAGACCCAGTACTTC. Translated: CASSLGRGETQYF.

The rearrangement links TRBV2 to TRBJ1-3, with D unclear. V dropped 6 bases and J dropped 0 bases, with 6 bases sitting between them. The CDR3 contains 13 residues. Germline loops: CDR1 SNHLY, CDR2 FYNNEI. The CDR3: CASRADSGNTIYF. Written as DNA, the CDR3 is TGTGCCAGCAGGGCCGACTCTGGAAACACCATATATTTT.

The J gene is TRBJ2-3, the V gene TRBV5-6; D unclear. Trimming left V 0 bases short and J 4 bases short, with 15 bases between. The CDR3 loop spans 16 amino acids. Germline-derived CDR1 and CDR2 are SGHDT and YYEEEE. CDR3 sequence reads: CASSLEQLPLADTQYF. DNA for the CDR3: TGTGCCAGCAGCTTGGAACAGCTTCCGTTGGCAGATACGCAGTATTTT.

This chain links TRBV30 with TRBJ1-1, with 10 bases identical to TRBD1. The germline V gene encodes CDR1 GTSNPN and CDR2 SVGIG (reference sequence). Trimming at V came to 0 bases and at J to 5 bases, leaving 6 bases not matched to a gene. There are 15 residues in the CDR3. The CDR3 DNA reads TGTGCCTGGAGTGTACCCGACAGGGGGCGGACTGAAGCTTTCTTT. It specifies CAWSVPDRGRTEAFF.

The chain joins TRBV4-1 to TRBJ2-7; 7 bases are shared with TRBD1. CDR1 and CDR2 (germline): MGHRA, YSYEKL. J lost 3 bases, V lost 1 base, and 3 bases had no gene match. The CDR3 totals 14 residues. CDR3 sequence: CASSQADRFYEQYF. DNA for the CDR3: TGCGCCAGCAGCCAAGCGGACAGGTTCTACGAGCAGTACTTC.

This chain connects TRBV7-2 to TRBJ1-1, with D hard to call. The CDR3 is made up of 13 amino acids. Trimming left V 7 bases short and J 4 bases short, with 13 bases between. Germline V gives CDR1 SGHTA, CDR2 FQGNSA. For the CDR3, the DNA is TGTGCCAGCATGGGGAGTGAGGCCACTGAAGCTTTCTTT. Translating gives CASMGSEATEAFF. The whole variable domain, filled in from reference TRBV7-2 and TRBJ1-1, reads GAGVSQSPSNKVTEKGKDVELRCDPISGHTALYWYRQSLGQGLEFLIYFQGNSAPDKSGLPSDRFSAERTGGSVSTLTIQRTQQEDSAVYLCASMGSEATEAFFGQGTRLTVV.

This rearrangement joins TRBV10-1 to TRBJ2-1; weak D call: TRBD1 (5 bases). CDR1 and CDR2 from the germline V gene are WNHNN and SYGVQD (reference sequence). CDR3 length: 15 amino acids. Trimming cost V 3 bases and J 5 bases, with 14 bases left between them. CDR3 sequence reads: CASSEGDSDHNEQFF. Here the CDR3 DNA reads TGCGCCAGCAGTGAAGGAGACAGTGACCACAATGAGCAGTTCTTC.

This chain joins TRBV20-1 and TRBJ1-6; tentatively, D is TRBD1 (6 bases). The V end lost 5 bases, the J end lost 10 bases, and 9 bases lay between the germline ends. The CDR3 is made up of 11 amino acids. CDR1 is DFQATT, CDR2 SNEGSKA, per germline (reference sequence). The CDR3 DNA is TGCAGTGCTCCGAGGGGGTCACCCCTCCACTTT. Protein: CSAPRGSPLHF.

The chain links TRBV19 to TRBJ2-2; 7 nucleotides line up with TRBD1. Germline V gene data show CDR1 as LNHDA and CDR2 as SQIVND (reference sequence). The CDR3 has 13 residues. V lost 8 bases and J lost 2; bases outside the gene matches: 2. CDR3 sequence (DNA): TGTGCCAGTCGACAGGGAAACACCGGGGAGCTGTTTTTT. It is translated as CASRQGNTGELFF.

The chain is built from TRBV9 and TRBJ2-2; TRBD2 aligns across 7 bases. Per the germline V gene, CDR1 is SGDLS and CDR2 is YYNGEE. The CDR3 extends over 18 amino acids. V lost 2 bases to trimming and J lost 0 bases; unmatched junction nucleotides: 10. The CDR3, as DNA: TGTGCCAGCAGCGTCTCCTGGGGAGGGTACTCGAACACCGGGGAGCTGTTTTTT. As protein: CASSVSWGGYSNTGELFF.

The chain is built from TRBV4-3 and TRBJ1-1, with unresolved D. CDR1 and CDR2 (germline): LGHNA, YSLEER. V was pared by 0 bases and J by 3 bases, with 8 bases between. The CDR3 covers 14 residues. The CDR3 is CASSQDSRYTEAFF. CDR3 nucleotides: TGCGCCAGCAGCCAAGATTCCAGATACACTGAAGCTTTCTTT.

V and J are TRBV11-2 and TRBJ2-5; 8 nucleotides align to TRBD2. Germline CDR1 and CDR2: SGHAT and FQNNGV. J was trimmed by 2 bases and V by 2 bases; bases with no gene match: 10. The CDR3 consists of 17 residues. CDR3 DNA: TGTGCCAGCAGCTTAAGGTCTGGCGGGGGGATGCAAGAGACCCAGTACTTC. Amino acids: CASSLRSGGGMQETQYF.

This clone was counted once. The rearrangement joins TRBV7-9 to TRBJ1-1, with 8 bases that match TRBD1. The V segment lost 5 bases and the J segment 6 bases; nucleotides outside the gene matches: 5. In germline, CDR1 is SEHNR, CDR2 FQNEAQ (reference sequence). The CDR3 runs 13 residues. CDR3 coding DNA: TGTGCCAGCAGCCTCGACAGGGGCGCTGAAGCTTTCTTT. This codes for CASSLDRGAEAFF.

The chain is built from TRBV5-1 and TRBJ1-3, with 8 bases aligning to TRBD1. The CDR3 is made up of 16 amino acids. Germline trimming cut 4 bases from V and 3 bases from J; bases unmatched to any gene: 9. The germline gives CDR1 SGHRS, CDR2 YFSETQ. CDR3 sequence reads: CASSLLTGGSGNTIYF. DNA for the CDR3: TGCGCCAGCAGCCTCCTAACAGGGGGAAGTGGAAACACCATATATTTT.

This chain uses TRBV30 with TRBJ1-2; no clear D. V was shortened by 3 bases and J by 8 bases, with 10 bases between the two germline ends. The germline CDR1 and CDR2 sequences are GTSNPN and SVGIG (reference sequence). The CDR3 length is 11 residues. CDR3 protein: CAWSRPGGYTF. In DNA, the CDR3 is TGTGCCTGGAGCCGTCCGGGGGGCTACACCTTC.

This clone appeared once. The CDR3 reads CASSSGRGWYYGYTF. Written as DNA, the CDR3 is TGTGCCAGCAGCAGCGGGAGGGGATGGTACTATGGCTACACCTTC. This chain connects TRBV7-2 to TRBJ1-2, with D possibly TRBD1 on 5 matching bases. Per the germline V gene, CDR1 is SGHTA and CDR2 is FQGNSA. V was trimmed by 5 bases and J by 3 bases, leaving 16 bases between them. CDR3 size: 15 residues.

The CDR3 DNA sequence: TGTGCCACCAGCAGGGAGGTAGCGGGGGGATTGGGCTCCTACAATGAGCAGTTCTTC. Translating gives CATSREVAGGLGSYNEQFF. This sequence joins TRBV15 and TRBJ2-1, with 10 bases fitting TRBD2. CDR3 length equals 19 residues. Germline CDR1 reads LNHNV; CDR2 reads YYDKDF (reference sequence). Germline trimming cut 3 bases from V and 0 bases from J; bases unmatched to any gene: 11.

This rearrangement joins TRBV5-1 to TRBJ1-1; D unresolved. CDR1 SGHRS and CDR2 YFSETQ come from the germline V gene. The CDR3 extends over 14 amino acids. The germline V and J ends were trimmed by 0 bases and 6 bases, with 12 bases remaining between them. The CDR3 DNA is TGCGCCAGCAGCTTGGAGGGTCCAGCGGCTGAAGCTTTCTTT. The encoded protein is CASSLEGPAAEAFF.

This rearrangement joins TRBV11-3 to TRBJ2-5; 9 bases are a match to TRBD2. This CDR3 region has 13 residues. V was pared by 5 bases and J by 7 bases, with 5 bases of the junction left unmatched. The germline V gene has CDR1 SGHNT and CDR2 YENEEA. The CDR3 region has the DNA TGTGCCAGCAGCCTGAGCGGGGGGCGGACCCAGTACTTC. Amino acid sequence: CASSLSGGRTQYF.

This chain uses TRBV6-5 with TRBJ2-7; D is ambiguous. Germline CDR1 MNHEY, CDR2 SVGAGI. This CDR3 is built from 14 residues. V gave up 2 bases and J gave up 0 bases, with 8 bases separating them. CDR3 in DNA: TGTGCCAGCAGTTACCGGCACAGCTCCTACGAGCAGTACTTC. This translates into CASSYRHSSYEQYF.

The V call is TRBV10-3, the J call TRBJ2-5, with D possibly TRBD1 on 7 matching bases. V was cut by 4 bases and J by 7 bases, with 19 bases left in between. CDR3 length: 15 residues. Germline values: CDR1 ENHRY, CDR2 SYGVKD. The CDR3 is CAISAGDSPRGTQYF. The CDR3 nucleotides read TGTGCCATCAGTGCGGGGGACAGTCCTCGGGGGACCCAGTACTTC.